Listed here are 12 T cell receptor beta chains from one sample, sequenced in a study of T cell responses to AZD1222 COVID-19 vaccine listed by TCRdb under 2021. Taken with the paper, the label for time point translates to: baseline before first vaccination. The library was built by means of the immunoSEQ multiplex PCR assay. Sourced from immuneACCESS, this table was stored by TCRdb with only in-frame sequences that have V and J called. A share of the clones is absent; for the studies checked, an unresolved V gene accounts for under half, and the remainder has no known explanation. For this sample the table gives roughly 140,000 clones, of which about 91% were detected only once. Around 2.2% of the sample is taken by the ten largest. The sequences come from peripheral blood, collected on day 0 of AZD1222 vaccination. All receptors come from an adult in good health.

The V call is TRBV10-3, the J call TRBJ1-3, with no clear D. V was pared by 2 bases and J by 1 base, with 6 bases between. Germline V CDR1 and CDR2: ENHRY, SYGVKD. The length of the CDR3 is 14 residues. CDR3 residues: CAISEQQSGNTIYF. DNA of the CDR3: TGTGCCATCAGTGAGCAGCAGTCTGGAAACACCATATATTTT.

This clone was found once. The gene calls are TRBV5-1 and TRBJ1-2, with TRBD1 matching over 7 bases. This CDR3 is 16 amino acids long. CDR1 and CDR2 from the germline V gene are SGHRS and YFSETQ. J was trimmed by 0 bases and V by 3 bases; bases with no gene match: 8. CDR3 region: CASSSTGTPPNYGYTF. The CDR3 bases are TGCGCCAGCAGCTCGACAGGGACCCCTCCTAACTATGGCTACACCTTC.

This chain uses TRBV5-4 with TRBJ1-3, with 8 bases aligning to TRBD1. Losses at the gene ends were 4 bases for V and 8 bases for J; bases not matched to a gene: 8. The CDR3 contains 14 residues. Germline values: CDR1 SGHNT, CDR2 YYREEE (reference sequence). The CDR3 DNA sequence: TGTGCCAGCAGCATAGGACAGGGACGAGACACCATATATTTT. Protein sequence: CASSIGQGRDTIYF. Supplemented by reference TRBV5-4 and TRBJ1-3, the full variable domain reads ETGVTQSPTHLIKTRGQQVTLRCSSQSGHNTVSWYQQALGQGPQFIFQYYREEENGRGNFPPRFSGLQFPNYSSELNVNALELDDSALYLCASSIGQGRDTIYFGEGSWLTVV.

The rearrangement links TRBV6-5 to TRBJ1-5; no clear D gene. The CDR3 extends over 12 amino acids. Per the germline V gene, CDR1 is MNHEY and CDR2 is SVGAGI. V shed 5 bases and J shed 6 bases, with 8 bases lying between them. CDR3 nucleotides: TGTGCCAGCAGTAGGGTGGGTCAGCCCCAGCATTTT. Its protein product is CASSRVGQPQHF.

The rearrangement joins TRBV27 to TRBJ2-7; 7 bases align to TRBD1. Germline CDR1 reads MNHEY; CDR2 reads SMNVEV (reference sequence). CDR3 length: 15 amino acids. V gave up 6 bases and J gave up 5 bases; unmatched junction bases: 13. The CDR3 is CASSLNRGLRDEQYF. The CDR3 coding sequence is TGTGCCAGCAGCCTCAACAGGGGATTGCGGGACGAGCAGTACTTC.

The chain has TRBV7-9 and TRBJ2-2; the D gene is possibly TRBD1 (6 bases). CDR3 length: 16 residues. Per the germline V gene, CDR1 is SEHNR and CDR2 is FQNEAQ (reference sequence). Trimming stripped 5 bases from V and 5 bases from J, with 18 bases between. CDR3 sequence reads: CASSPFWGLSTGELFF. The DNA for the CDR3 is TGTGCCAGCAGCCCCTTTTGGGGGCTTTCGACCGGGGAGCTGTTTTTT.

The chain employs TRBV11-2 and TRBJ2-5; D unresolved. The CDR3 is 13 residues long. V lost 5 bases to trimming and J lost 4 bases, with 11 bases between them. Germline CDR1 is SGHAT and CDR2 is FQNNGV. DNA for the CDR3: TGTGCCAGCAGCCCCGGGCCCTTAGAGACCCAGTACTTC. Protein: CASSPGPLETQYF.

The chain recombines TRBV9 with TRBJ1-5, with 7 bases fitting TRBD1. Germline V gives CDR1 SGDLS, CDR2 YYNGEE. Trimming took 1 base from V and 6 from J; bases not matched to a gene: 7. CDR3 size: 15 residues. For the CDR3, the DNA is TGTGCCAGCAGCGTAACAGGGGCGAGGGGTCAGCCCCAGCATTTT. It encodes CASSVTGARGQPQHF.

The rearrangement links TRBV5-1 to TRBJ2-1; 10 bases fit TRBD2. V was pared by 4 bases and J by 8 bases, with 9 bases of the junction left unmatched. The germline V gene encodes CDR1 SGHRS and CDR2 YFSETQ. This CDR3 is built from 15 residues. The DNA of the CDR3 is TGCGCCAGCAGCCGTACCGGGACTAGCGTCGATGAGCAGTTCTTC. Its translation: CASSRTGTSVDEQFF.

This clone is a singleton in its sample. The V call is TRBV5-1, the J call TRBJ2-7, with 12 bases matching TRBD1. Losses at the gene ends were 3 bases for V and 7 bases for J; bases not matched to a gene: 8. From germline, CDR1 is SGHRS and CDR2 YFSETQ. The CDR3 runs 15 residues. The CDR3 region is CASSSPGQGAGEQYF. In DNA form, the CDR3 reads TGCGCCAGCAGCTCTCCGGGACAGGGGGCGGGGGAGCAGTACTTC.

The V gene is TRBV29-1, the J gene TRBJ2-7, with 8 bases matching TRBD2. V was clipped by 5 bases and J by 4 bases; unmatched bases: 4. Germline values: CDR1 SQVTM, CDR2 ANQGSEA. This CDR3 is 12 amino acids long. CDR3 nucleotides: TGCAGCGTTAATAGCGGGGTTTACGAGCAGTACTTC. Its translation is CSVNSGVYEQYF.

J is TRBJ1-4 and V is TRBV7-2; the match to TRBD1 covers 10 bases. This CDR3 has 15 amino acids. Looked up from germline, CDR1 is SGHTA and CDR2 is FQGNSA. V trimming: 6 bases; J trimming: 5 bases; junction bases outside the gene matches: 6. Written as DNA, the CDR3 is TGTGCCAGCAGGTCCGGGACAGGGGCAAATGAAAAACTGTTTTTT. This encodes CASRSGTGANEKLFF.